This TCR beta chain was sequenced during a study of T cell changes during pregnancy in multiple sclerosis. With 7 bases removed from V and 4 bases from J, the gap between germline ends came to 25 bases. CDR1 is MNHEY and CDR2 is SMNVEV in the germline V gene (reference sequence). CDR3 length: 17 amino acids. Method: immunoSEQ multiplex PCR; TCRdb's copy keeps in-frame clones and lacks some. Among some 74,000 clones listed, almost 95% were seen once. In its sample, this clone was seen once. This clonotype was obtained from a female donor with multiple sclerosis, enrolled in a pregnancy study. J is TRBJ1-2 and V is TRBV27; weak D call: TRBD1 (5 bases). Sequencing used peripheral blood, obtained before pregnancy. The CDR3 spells CASTGWGGVRGFYGYTF. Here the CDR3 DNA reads TGTGCCAGCACCGGTTGGGGGGGGGTTAGGGGTTTCTATGGCTACACCTTC.